Below, one T cell receptor beta chain is given with its context. Its antigen is not known. Other DNA sequences in this sample translate to the same CDR3. Indicated treatment: around 19 received Ad26.COV2.S at low or high dose, single or two shots; several received placebo; per-sample allocation not given. All samples were drawn on day 63, counting from the first vaccine or placebo injection. CDR1 and CDR2 from the germline V gene are LNHDA and SQIVND (reference sequence). Trimming removed 8 bases from V and 0 bases from J, with 14 bases in between. The CDR3 runs 14 residues. The data were obtained in a study of Ad26.COV2.S vaccination and SARS-CoV-2 variants. Regarding the study as a whole: The breadth of spike-specific CD8+ and CD4+ T cell responses after vaccination was reportedly substantial.

Sequenced by immunoSEQ multiplex PCR; TCRdb stores in-frame clones only, minus some. Of about 350,000 clones listed, about 87% were seen once; the top ten hold 6.4%. This receptor was obtained from a person between 18 and 60 years old who received the Ad26.COV2.S COVID-19 vaccine or a placebo. V gene TRBV19 combines with J gene TRBJ2-7; D possibly corresponds to TRBD1 (8 bases). The input for sequencing was peripheral blood, taken in a trial of Ad26.COV2.S vaccine versus placebo. The CDR3 here is CASSNRGGSYEQYF. CDR3 sequence (DNA): TGTGCCAGTTCAAACAGGGGGGGCTCCTACGAGCAGTACTTC. Together with reference TRBV19 and TRBJ2-7, the CDR3 gives the full variable domain: DGGITQSPKYLFRKEGQNVTLSCEQNLNHDAMYWYRQDPGQGLRLIYYSQIVNDFQKGDIAEGYSVSREKKESFPLTVTSAQKNPTAFYLCASSNRGGSYEQYFGPGTRLTVT.